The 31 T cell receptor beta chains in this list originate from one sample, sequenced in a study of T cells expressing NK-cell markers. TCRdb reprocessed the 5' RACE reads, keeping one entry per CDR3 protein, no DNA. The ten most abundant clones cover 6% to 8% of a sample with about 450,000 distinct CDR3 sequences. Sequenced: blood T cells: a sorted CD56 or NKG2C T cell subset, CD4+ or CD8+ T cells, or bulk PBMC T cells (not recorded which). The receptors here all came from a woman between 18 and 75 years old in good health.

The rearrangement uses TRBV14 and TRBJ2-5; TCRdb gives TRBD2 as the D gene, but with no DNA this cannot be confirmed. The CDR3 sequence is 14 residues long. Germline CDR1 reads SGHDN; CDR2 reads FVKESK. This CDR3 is CASSRGRLAGTQYF.

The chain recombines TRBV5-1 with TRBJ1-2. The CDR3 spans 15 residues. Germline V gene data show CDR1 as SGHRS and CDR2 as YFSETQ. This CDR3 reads CASSVVSPGDYGYTF.

This CDR3 is CASSPPRFGDRQETQYF. The chain links TRBV5-1 to TRBJ2-5; TCRdb designates TRBD1, a call that cannot be tested without DNA. Germline-derived CDR1 and CDR2 are SGHRS and YFSETQ. The CDR3 length is 17 residues.

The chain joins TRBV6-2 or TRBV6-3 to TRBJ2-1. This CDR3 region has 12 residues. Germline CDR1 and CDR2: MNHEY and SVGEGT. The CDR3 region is CASSYVDNEQFF.

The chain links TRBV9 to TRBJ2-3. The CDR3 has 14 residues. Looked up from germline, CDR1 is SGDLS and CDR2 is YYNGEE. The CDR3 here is CASSSLSGTDTQYF.

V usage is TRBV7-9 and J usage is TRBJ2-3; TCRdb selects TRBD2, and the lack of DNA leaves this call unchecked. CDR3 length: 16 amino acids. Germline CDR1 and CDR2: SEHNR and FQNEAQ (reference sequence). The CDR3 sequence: CASSPRTSGGTDTQYF.

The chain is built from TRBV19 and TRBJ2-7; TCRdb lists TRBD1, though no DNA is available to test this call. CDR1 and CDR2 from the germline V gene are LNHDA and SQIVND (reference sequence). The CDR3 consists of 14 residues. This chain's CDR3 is CASSQQGVAYEQYF.

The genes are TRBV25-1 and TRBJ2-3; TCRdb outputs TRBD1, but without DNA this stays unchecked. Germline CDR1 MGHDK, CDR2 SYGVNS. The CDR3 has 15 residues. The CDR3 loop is CASSGPRGAGDTQYF.

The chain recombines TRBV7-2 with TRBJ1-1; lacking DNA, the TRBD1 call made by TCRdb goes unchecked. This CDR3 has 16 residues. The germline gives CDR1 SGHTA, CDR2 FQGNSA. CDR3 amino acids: CASSPGEGRSNTEAFF. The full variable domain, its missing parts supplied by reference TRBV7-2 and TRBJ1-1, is GAGVSQSPSNKVTEKGKDVELRCDPISGHTALYWYRQSLGQGLEFLIYFQGNSAPDKSGLPSDRFSAERTGGSVSTLTIQRTQQEDSAVYLCASSPGEGRSNTEAFFGQGTRLTVV.

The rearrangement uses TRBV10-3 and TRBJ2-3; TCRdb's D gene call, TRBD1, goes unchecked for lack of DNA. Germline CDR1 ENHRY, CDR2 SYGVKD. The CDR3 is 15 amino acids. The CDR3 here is CAISVGTGAPDTQYF.

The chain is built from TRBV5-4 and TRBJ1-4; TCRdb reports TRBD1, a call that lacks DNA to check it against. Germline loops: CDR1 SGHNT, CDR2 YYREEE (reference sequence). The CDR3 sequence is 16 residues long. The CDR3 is CASSPAGQRLGGKLFF. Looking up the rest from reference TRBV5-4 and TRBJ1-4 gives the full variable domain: ETGVTQSPTHLIKTRGQQVTLRCSSQSGHNTVSWYQQALGQGPQFIFQYYREEENGRGNFPPRFSGLQFPNYSSELNVNALELDDSALYLCASSPAGQRLGGKLFFGSGTQLSVL.

The chain's CDR3 is CSGRRQSYEQYF. The gene calls are TRBV20-1 and TRBJ2-7; there is no DNA to check the TCRdb D call of TRBD1. There are 12 residues in the CDR3. Germline CDR1 DFQATT, CDR2 SNEGSKA (reference sequence).

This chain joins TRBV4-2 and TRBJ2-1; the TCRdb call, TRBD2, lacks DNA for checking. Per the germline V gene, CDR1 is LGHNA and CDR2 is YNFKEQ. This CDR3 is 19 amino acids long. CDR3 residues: CASSQDTASGGMGYNEQFF.

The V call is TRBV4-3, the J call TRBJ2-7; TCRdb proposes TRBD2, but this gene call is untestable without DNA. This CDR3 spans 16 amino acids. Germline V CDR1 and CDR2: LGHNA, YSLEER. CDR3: CASSQDPGTLYYEQYF.

The chain's CDR3 is CASQGKLSGYGYTF. The genes are TRBV19 and TRBJ1-2. The CDR3 loop spans 14 amino acids. The germline V gene encodes CDR1 LNHDA and CDR2 SQIVND (reference sequence).

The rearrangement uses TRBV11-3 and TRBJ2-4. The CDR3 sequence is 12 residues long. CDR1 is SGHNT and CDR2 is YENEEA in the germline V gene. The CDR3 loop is CASSLDLGIQYF.

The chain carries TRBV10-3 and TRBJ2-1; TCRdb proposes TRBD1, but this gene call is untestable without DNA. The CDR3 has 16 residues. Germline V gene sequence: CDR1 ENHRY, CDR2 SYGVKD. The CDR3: CAISEYGTGVDNEQFF.

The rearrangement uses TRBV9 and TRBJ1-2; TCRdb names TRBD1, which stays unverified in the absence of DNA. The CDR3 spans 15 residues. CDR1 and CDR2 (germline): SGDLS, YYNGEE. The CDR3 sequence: CASSPGGAGNYGYTF. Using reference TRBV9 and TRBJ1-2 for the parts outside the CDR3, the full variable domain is DSGVTQTPKHLITATGQRVTLRCSPRSGDLSVYWYQQSLDQGLQFLIQYYNGEERAKGNILERFSAQQFPDLHSELNLSSLELGDSALYFCASSPGGAGNYGYTFGSGTRLTVV.

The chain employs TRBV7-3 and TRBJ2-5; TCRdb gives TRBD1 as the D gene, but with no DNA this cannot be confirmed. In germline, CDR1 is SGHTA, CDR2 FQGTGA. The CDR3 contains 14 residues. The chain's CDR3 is CASSPGGPGETQYF.

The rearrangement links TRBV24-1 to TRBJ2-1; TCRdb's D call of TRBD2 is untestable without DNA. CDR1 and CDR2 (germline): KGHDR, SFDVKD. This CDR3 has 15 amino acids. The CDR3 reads CATSDTLAGTNEQFF.

CDR3: CASSYSSSPLHF. The J gene is TRBJ1-6, the V gene TRBV6-5. Germline CDR1 is MNHEY and CDR2 is SVGAGI. The CDR3 consists of 12 residues.

The CDR3 protein is CASSLMDRLPTDTQYF. This rearrangement joins TRBV13 to TRBJ2-3; TCRdb's D call of TRBD1 is untestable without DNA. The CDR3 contains 16 residues. Germline CDR1 PRHDT, CDR2 FYEKMQ (reference sequence). Using reference TRBV13 and TRBJ2-3 for the parts outside the CDR3, the full variable domain is AAGVIQSPRHLIKEKRETATLKCYPIPRHDTVYWYQQGPGQDPQFLISFYEKMQSDKGSIPDRFSAQQFSDYHSELNMSSLELGDSALYFCASSLMDRLPTDTQYFGPGTRLTVL.

CDR3 loop: CASSLWDYDINEQFF. V usage is TRBV5-4 and J usage is TRBJ2-1; as DNA is missing, the TRBD2 call by TCRdb cannot be tested. The length of the CDR3 is 15 residues. The V gene's germline CDR1 is SGHNT and CDR2 YYREEE (reference sequence).

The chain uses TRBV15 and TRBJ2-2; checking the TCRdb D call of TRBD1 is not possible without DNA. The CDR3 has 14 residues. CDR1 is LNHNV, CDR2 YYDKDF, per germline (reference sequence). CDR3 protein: CATKDRGDTGELFF.

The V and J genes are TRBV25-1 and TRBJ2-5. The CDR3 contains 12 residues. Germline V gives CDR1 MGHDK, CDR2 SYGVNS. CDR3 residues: CASSELVETQYF.

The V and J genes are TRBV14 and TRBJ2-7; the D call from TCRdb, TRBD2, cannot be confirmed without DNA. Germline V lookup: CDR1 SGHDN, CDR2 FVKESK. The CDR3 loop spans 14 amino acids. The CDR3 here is CASSLGPSSSEQYF.

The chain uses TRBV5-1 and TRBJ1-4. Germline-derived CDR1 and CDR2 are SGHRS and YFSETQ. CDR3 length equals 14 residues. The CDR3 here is CASSFLGEGEKLFF.

CDR3 loop: CASSLEQGVGYEQYF. The chain is built from TRBV12-3 or TRBV12-4 and TRBJ2-7; lacking DNA, the TRBD1 call made by TCRdb goes unchecked. The CDR3 extends over 15 amino acids.

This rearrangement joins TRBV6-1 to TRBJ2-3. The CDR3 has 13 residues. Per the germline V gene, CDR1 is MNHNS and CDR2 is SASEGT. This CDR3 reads CASTQRPTDTQYF.

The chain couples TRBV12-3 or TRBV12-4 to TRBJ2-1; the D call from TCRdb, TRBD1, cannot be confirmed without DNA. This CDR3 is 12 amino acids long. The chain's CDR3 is CASGGTANEQFF.

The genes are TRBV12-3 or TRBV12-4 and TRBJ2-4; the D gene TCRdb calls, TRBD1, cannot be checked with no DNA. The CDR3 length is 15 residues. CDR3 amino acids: CASSLGAGAKNIQYF.